The clone carrying this TCR beta chain was seen a handful of times. What it binds is not known. Sequencing involved patients with CD8+CD57+ cell expansion previously shown by flow cytometry. It was genomic DNA that served as the template for profiling TCR beta VDJ and CDR3. Using its own MiXCR run on the reads, TCRdb lists one record per CDR3 protein. The table shows fewer than 250,000 distinct CDR3 sequences, with 47% occurring only once. The data were obtained in a study of CD8+CD57+ T cells in acquired aplastic anemia. Notes on the study in general: Patients did not significantly differ from controls in CD8+ Simpson's diversity. Common to patients and controls were 25 to 30 CD8+ CDR3 sequences.

Germline V gives CDR1 GTSNPN, CDR2 SVGIG (reference sequence). This CDR3 contains 11 residues. V lost 5 bases, J lost 7 bases, and 1 base stayed unmatched. J is TRBJ2-1 and V is TRBV30, with TRBD2 matching 8 bases. The source of this sequence is a human donor with aplastic anemia. Sequenced material: sorted CD4+, CD8+, or CD8+CD57+ T cells (not recorded which) from PBMCs. The CDR3: CAWGGGNEQFF. Here the CDR3 DNA reads TGTGCCTGGGGCGGGGGGAATGAGCAGTTCTTC. Drawing the rest from reference TRBV30 and TRBJ2-1, the complete variable domain is SQTIHQWPATLVQPVGSPLSLECTVEGTSNPNLYWYRQAAGRGLQLLFYSVGIGQISSEVPQNLSASRPQDRQFILSSKKLLLSDSGFYLCAWGGGNEQFFGPGTRLTVL.